The 20 T cell receptor beta chains below were found in one sample sequenced in a study of blood T cell repertoires in COVID-19. Repertoires were generated with immunoSEQ multiplex PCR, while TCRdb's copy carries only in-frame clones and drops some. The repertoire has roughly 100,000 clones, 85% of them found once; the top ten carry roughly 4.2%. Specimen: peripheral blood. Every receptor here comes from a man over 45 with acute or convalescent COVID-19.

This chain links TRBV3-1 (or the pseudogene TRBV3-2) with TRBJ2-3; maybe TRBD2 (6 bases). CDR3 length equals 16 residues. Germline V gene sequence: CDR1 LGHDT, CDR2 YNNKEL (reference sequence). Trimming removed 1 base from V and 1 base from J, with 12 bases in between. The CDR3 reads CASSQGFGGRTDTQYF. The DNA of the CDR3 is TGTGCCAGCAGCCAAGGTTTCGGGGGACGCACAGATACGCAGTATTTT.

This chain uses TRBV2 with TRBJ2-3, with D possibly being TRBD2 (6 bases). The CDR3 has 16 residues. V was shortened by 3 bases and J by 3 bases, with 16 bases between the two germline ends. Per the germline V gene, CDR1 is SNHLY and CDR2 is FYNNEI. The CDR3 DNA sequence: TGTGCCAGCAGTGACCCGGGACGGAGGGAGACAGATACGCAGTATTTT. Encoded protein: CASSDPGRRETDTQYF.

Here the CDR3 reads CAISADRGSGQPQHF. The CDR3, as DNA: TGTGCCATCAGTGCGGACAGGGGTTCGGGTCAGCCCCAGCATTTT. The chain combines TRBV10-3 with TRBJ1-5; 9 bases are a match to TRBD1. Germline assignment: CDR1 ENHRY and CDR2 SYGVKD. J gave up 6 bases and V 4 bases, and 7 bases lay outside the gene matches. The CDR3 consists of 15 residues.

The sample holds one count of this clone. This chain links TRBV20-1 with TRBJ1-1; D gene uncertain. CDR3 length: 11 residues. The germline CDR1 and CDR2 sequences are DFQATT and SNEGSKA (reference sequence). With 3 bases removed from V and 3 bases from J, the gap between germline ends came to 5 bases. Here the CDR3 reads CSASLYTEAFF. CDR3 nucleotide sequence: TGCAGTGCTAGTCTTTACACTGAAGCTTTCTTT.

This chain uses TRBV18 with TRBJ1-5, with 9 bases that match TRBD1. Germline CDR1 and CDR2: KGHSH and LQKENI. V was pared by 5 bases and J by 5 bases, with 7 bases of the junction left unmatched. CDR3 length: 15 amino acids. The CDR3 DNA reads TGTGCCAGCTCAATAGGACAGGGGCGTTATCAGCCCCAGCATTTT. It codes for CASSIGQGRYQPQHF.

DNA for the CDR3: TGTGCCGGCCGGGACAGGGGGCAGGGGAACACTGAAGCTTTCTTT. Its protein product is CAGRDRGQGNTEAFF. The V call is TRBV30, the J call TRBJ1-1; 12 bases line up with TRBD1. Germline CDR1 is GTSNPN and CDR2 is SVGIG (reference sequence). This CDR3 is 15 amino acids long. Trimming at V came to 8 bases and at J to 1 base, leaving 8 bases not matched to a gene.

This clone was detected only a few times. The rearrangement links TRBV6-2 or TRBV6-3 to TRBJ1-3; weak D call: TRBD1 (6 bases). This CDR3 has 13 amino acids. Germline lookup yields CDR1 MNHEY and CDR2 SVGEGT. V gave up 0 bases and J gave up 9 bases, with 9 bases separating them. The CDR3 nucleotides read TGTGCCAGCAGTTACTCCGACAGGATCACCATATATTTT. Its translation is CASSYSDRITIYF.

The rearrangement links TRBV10-3 to TRBJ2-7; 8 nucleotides match TRBD1. With 2 bases clipped from V and 0 bases from J, the junction kept 6 bases outside the gene matches. In germline, CDR1 is ENHRY, CDR2 SYGVKD. The CDR3 is made up of 16 amino acids. This chain's CDR3 is CAISEAGQDSSYEQYF. CDR3 DNA sequence: TGTGCCATCAGTGAGGCGGGACAGGACTCCTCCTACGAGCAGTACTTC.

V gene TRBV7-9 combines with J gene TRBJ1-1; 8 bases align to TRBD1. Germline lookup yields CDR1 SEHNR and CDR2 FQNEAQ (reference sequence). CDR3 length: 14 amino acids. Unmatched junction bases numbered 8, after V lost 4 bases and J lost 7 bases. As DNA, the CDR3 is TGTGCCAGCAGCTCTACGACAGGGGTGAATGAAGCTTTCTTT. It specifies CASSSTTGVNEAFF.

The V gene is TRBV9, the J gene TRBJ1-6; unclear D gene. The germline V gene has CDR1 SGDLS and CDR2 YYNGEE. V was trimmed by 0 bases and J by 0 bases, leaving 7 bases between them. This CDR3 has 16 residues. The CDR3 loop is CASSVGGSSYNSPLHF. CDR3 in DNA: TGTGCCAGCAGCGTAGGAGGGAGCTCCTATAATTCACCCCTCCACTTT. The variable domain in full, with the rest retrieved from reference TRBV9 and TRBJ1-6, is DSGVTQTPKHLITATGQRVTLRCSPRSGDLSVYWYQQSLDQGLQFLIQYYNGEERAKGNILERFSAQQFPDLHSELNLSSLELGDSALYFCASSVGGSSYNSPLHFGNGTRLTVT.

The chain couples TRBV18 to TRBJ1-5; D unresolved. Between the trimmed V and J ends, which lost 7 bases and 1 base, there was a span of 8 bases. Germline CDR1 reads KGHSH; CDR2 reads LQKENI. This CDR3 region has 13 residues. The CDR3 sequence is CASCAGSNQPQHF. In DNA, the CDR3 is TGTGCCAGCTGTGCAGGCAGCAATCAGCCCCAGCATTTT.

This sequence joins TRBV5-1 and TRBJ1-2; no reliable D call. There are 13 residues in the CDR3. The germline V gene has CDR1 SGHRS and CDR2 YFSETQ. V was pared by 0 bases and J by 0 bases, with 3 bases between. CDR3 in amino acids: CASSLVSNYGYTF. The CDR3 DNA follows: TGCGCCAGCAGCTTGGTATCTAACTATGGCTACACCTTC.

This sequence joins TRBV6-4 and TRBJ2-2; 7 bases agree with TRBD2. Germline CDR1 MRHNA, CDR2 SNTAGT. The CDR3 is 14 amino acids. Losses at the gene ends were 0 bases for V and 9 bases for J; bases not matched to a gene: 4. In DNA form, the CDR3 reads TGTGCCAGCAGTGACTCGGGAGGGAGCCGGGAGCTGTTTTTT. Translating gives CASSDSGGSRELFF.

V is TRBV27 and J is TRBJ2-1, with 9 bases identical to TRBD2. Germline lookup yields CDR1 MNHEY and CDR2 SMNVEV (reference sequence). Losses at the gene ends were 2 bases for V and 9 bases for J; bases not matched to a gene: 11. This CDR3 spans 16 amino acids. CDR3: CASSLLSGRGPGEQFF. The CDR3 region has the DNA TGTGCCAGCAGTTTACTTAGCGGGAGAGGCCCGGGTGAGCAGTTCTTC.

V gene TRBV24-1 combines with J gene TRBJ1-1; TRBD1 aligns across 7 bases. The V segment lost 2 bases and the J segment 0 bases; nucleotides outside the gene matches: 2. Germline V CDR1 and CDR2: KGHDR, SFDVKD. The CDR3 extends over 15 amino acids. The CDR3: CATSDSTGLNTEAFF. For the CDR3, the DNA is TGTGCCACCAGTGATTCGACAGGGTTGAACACTGAAGCTTTCTTT.

V and J are TRBV19 and TRBJ2-6; D call uncertain. The CDR3 has 15 amino acids. The germline V and J ends were trimmed by 8 bases and 1 base, with 12 bases remaining between them. Germline values: CDR1 LNHDA, CDR2 SQIVND (reference sequence). CDR3 coding DNA: TGTGCCAGTCGAAAGGCAGGATCTGGGGCCAACGTCCTGACTTTC. Its translation is CASRKAGSGANVLTF.

The J gene is TRBJ1-1, the V gene TRBV6-5, with 9 bases lining up with TRBD1. Germline CDR1 is MNHEY and CDR2 is SVGAGI. The CDR3 is 14 residues long. J gave up 4 bases and V 8 bases, and 8 bases lay outside the gene matches. The CDR3 is CASGRTGAGTEAFF. In nucleotides, the CDR3 is TGTGCCAGCGGACGGACAGGGGCGGGCACTGAAGCTTTCTTT.

The chain links TRBV24-1 to TRBJ2-2; 8 positions match TRBD1. From germline, CDR1 is KGHDR and CDR2 SFDVKD. This CDR3 has 16 residues. Trimming cost V 6 bases and J 3 bases; bases outside gene matches: 8. CDR3 region: CATSPRQGRHTGELFF. CDR3 nucleotides: TGTGCCACCAGTCCCCGACAGGGGAGGCACACCGGGGAGCTGTTTTTT.

The chain carries TRBV5-4 and TRBJ2-4; 12 bases are shared with TRBD2. Per the germline V gene, CDR1 is SGHNT and CDR2 is YYREEE (reference sequence). V shed 3 bases and J 1 base; nucleotides not matched to a gene: 5. This CDR3 has 17 residues. The CDR3 DNA follows: TGTGCCAGCAGCTCTCGGACTAGCGGGACGGCCAAAAACATTCAGTACTTC. This sequence encodes CASSSRTSGTAKNIQYF.

The chain links TRBV5-5 to TRBJ2-1; TRBD2 aligns across 9 bases. The CDR3 covers 17 residues. Germline CDR1 and CDR2: SGHKS and YYEKEE (reference sequence). V shed 4 bases, J shed 5 bases, and the junction held 13 bases outside the gene matches. CDR3 residues: CASSGAGTSSGNNEQFF. The DNA for the CDR3 is TGTGCCAGCAGCGGGGCCGGGACTAGCTCTGGGAACAATGAGCAGTTCTTC.